The rows below give T cell receptor beta chains drawn from one sample of a study of shared clonotypes between healthy human individuals. Generated by immunoSEQ multiplex PCR, the TCRdb table keeps only in-frame clones and is missing some. In the table there are over a million clones, about 80% of which are singletons. Sequenced sample: memory CD4+ T cells from PBMCs. These receptors came from a man between 18 and 29 years old in good health. Some clones in this sample may be carry-over from other donors' samples. CDR3s leave out the opening cysteine and the closing phenylalanine or tryptophan. Fields, in order: J gene, V gene, CDR3 protein.

TRBJ2-7 TRBV9 ASSVLAGNYEQY
TRBJ1-4 TRBV19 ASSISPGRPNEKLF
TRBJ2-3 TRBV29-1 SVVSFPGTSGSTDTQY
TRBJ2-7 TRBV11-2 ASTRWGQYEQY
TRBJ2-5 TRBV7-9 ASSLGTQY
TRBJ2-4 TRBV27 ASSLDMTSKNIQY
TRBJ2-7 TRBV29-1 SVEEGAPGQGAYEQY
TRBJ2-1 TRBV5-1 ASSPMTSGVGQF
TRBJ2-7 TRBV6-1 ASSIRAPRYEQY
TRBJ2-7 TRBV2 ASSVSGESYEQY
TRBJ2-1 TRBV6-1 ASSEYWGRYNEQF
TRBJ2-2 TRBV23-1 ASRPTDANTGELF
TRBJ2-7 TRBV28 ASSSPVLRVPY
TRBJ1-3 TRBV4-2 ASSPAGISGNTIY
TRBJ1-1 TRBV7-9 ASSFTVNTEAF
TRBJ2-1 TRBV29-1 SVDRDLSYNEQF
TRBJ2-1 TRBV10-1 ASKGASGRVEQF
TRBJ2-7 TRBV6-5 ASSWRTRDEQY
TRBJ1-1 TRBV6-4 ASKQTGPNTEAF
TRBJ2-7 TRBV5-1 ASSQGPERVMGNSLYEQY
TRBJ1-4 TRBV21-1 ASSKSTSAPEKLF
TRBJ2-2 TRBV12-5 ASGLAAGQGAGELF
TRBJ2-1 TRBV6-6 ASSYGGLDEQF
TRBJ1-1 TRBV27 ASSTFWSGSEDTEAF
TRBJ2-3 TRBV5-1 ASSPMTKSSTDTQY
TRBJ1-2 TRBV6-5 ASSYAGGGYGYT
TRBJ2-5 TRBV4-1 ASSQAGTRGETQY
TRBJ1-1 TRBV28 ASRTLQGRVAEAF
TRBJ2-5 TRBV5-1 ASSTGLGLEETQY
TRBJ2-3 TRBV5-4 ASSYRPGTSGSATQY
TRBJ2-1 TRBV2 ASSDRGPQDEQF
TRBJ1-3 TRBV7-9 ASSKHGNTIY
TRBJ2-7 TRBV20-1 SAPAGHEQY
TRBJ1-5 TRBV2 ASTLDIPIYSNQPQH
TRBJ1-5 TRBV5-1 ASSLGTGLDQPQH
TRBJ1-1 TRBV18 ASSRDYAEAF
TRBJ2-7 TRBV4-3 ASSQGLVRRGHAEQY
TRBJ2-7 TRBV28 ASSLAGVLIYEQY
TRBJ2-1 TRBV7-2 ASSLAAREQF
TRBJ2-7 TRBV6-1 ASKEGNSYEQY
TRBJ1-1 TRBV28 ASSLPGTGNTEAF
TRBJ1-5 TRBV18 ASSQMTGGSNQPQH
TRBJ1-1 TRBV2 ASMLYTEAF
TRBJ2-3 TRBV4-2 ASSQVWLAGGSPSTDTQY
TRBJ2-7 TRBV18 ASSPQRGAGGNEQY
TRBJ2-5 TRBV5-1 ASSLAQETQY
TRBJ2-5 TRBV7-3 ASSLSRGETQY
TRBJ2-1 TRBV25-1 ASSDTAGGFYNEQF
TRBJ2-5 TRBV7-2 ASSLSQGWQTQY
TRBJ1-4 TRBV7-2 ASSPRTGRTNEKLF
TRBJ1-4 TRBV5-1 ASSLGNNLQGYVKEKLF